This TCR beta chain was identified during a study of blood T cell repertoires in COVID-19. V was shortened by 8 bases and J by 0 bases, with 6 bases between the two germline ends. CDR1 is MNHEY and CDR2 is SMNVEV in the germline V gene (reference sequence). This CDR3 region has 12 residues. Assay used: immunoSEQ multiplex PCR; TCRdb lists only in-frame clones, some missing. This table holds 350,000 to 550,000 clones, 70% to 90% found once. Sequenced input: PBMCs or T cells enriched from blood (not recorded which). The chain is built from TRBV27 and TRBJ2-3; tentatively, D is TRBD2 (6 bases). This sequence was found in a woman in her late teens or twenties with acute COVID-19. CDR3 in amino acids: CASRGSTDTQYF. CDR3 coding DNA: TGTGCCAGCCGGGGGAGCACAGATACGCAGTATTTT.